Given below is one TCR beta chain in context. The antigen is not known. CDR1 is SGDLS, CDR2 YYNGEE, per germline. V lost 3 bases, J lost 3 bases, and 5 bases stayed unmatched. This CDR3 has 15 residues. This specimen comes from a study of cytomegalovirus exposure and HLA in healthy donors. About the research overall: Assignment to the Caucasian-associated ancestry cluster applied to around four fifths of the 350 to 500 genotyped donors.

Primers included in the PCR were 60 Vbeta and 13 Jbeta primers. Data came from immunoSEQ multiplex PCR; TCRdb stores just in-frame clones and leaves some out. The sample includes about 170,000 clones, about 79% of them seen just once. Study-wide results and caveats: Later on, an analysis tied some 17,000 TCR beta sequences to HLA alleles at 0.05 false discovery rate. A missense DCLRE1C variant was associated with V- and J-gene trimming of TCR beta chains in a later analysis, and an independent cohort replicated the association. According to an earlier analysis, most TCR beta V segments yielded productive rearrangements about 87% or about 30% of the time.

The clonotype comes from a woman aged 45-60 years in good health and CMV-seronegative. Sequencing was performed on PBMCs. The gene calls are TRBV9 and TRBJ2-3; 9 positions agree with TRBD1. The CDR3 DNA reads TGTGCCAGCAGCGAGAAAGGGACAGGGACAGATACGCAGTATTTT. Translating it yields CASSEKGTGTDTQYF.